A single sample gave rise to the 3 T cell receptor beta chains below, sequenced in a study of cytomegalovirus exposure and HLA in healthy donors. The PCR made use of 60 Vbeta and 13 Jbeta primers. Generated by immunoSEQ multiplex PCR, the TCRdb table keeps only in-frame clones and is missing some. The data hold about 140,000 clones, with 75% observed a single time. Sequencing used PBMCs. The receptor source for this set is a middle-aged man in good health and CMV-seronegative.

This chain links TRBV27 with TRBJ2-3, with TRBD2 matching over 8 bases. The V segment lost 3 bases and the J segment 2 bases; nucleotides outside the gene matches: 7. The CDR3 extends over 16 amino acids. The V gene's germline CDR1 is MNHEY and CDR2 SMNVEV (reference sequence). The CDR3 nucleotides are TGTGCCAGCAGTTTCTCAACTAGCGGAAACACAGATACGCAGTATTTT. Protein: CASSFSTSGNTDTQYF.

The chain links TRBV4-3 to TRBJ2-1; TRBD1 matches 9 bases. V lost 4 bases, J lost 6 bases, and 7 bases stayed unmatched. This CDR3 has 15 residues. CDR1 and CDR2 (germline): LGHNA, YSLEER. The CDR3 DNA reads TGCGCCAGCAGCCGGGGGACAGGGATAGGCAATGAGCAGTTCTTC. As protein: CASSRGTGIGNEQFF.

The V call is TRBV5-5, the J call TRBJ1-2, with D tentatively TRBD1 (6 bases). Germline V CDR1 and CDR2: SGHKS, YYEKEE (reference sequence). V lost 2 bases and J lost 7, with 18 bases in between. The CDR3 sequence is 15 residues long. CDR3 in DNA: TGTGCCAGCAGCTTAGAAGGGGGAGTCGCTGGTGGCTACACCTTC. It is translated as CASSLEGGVAGGYTF.